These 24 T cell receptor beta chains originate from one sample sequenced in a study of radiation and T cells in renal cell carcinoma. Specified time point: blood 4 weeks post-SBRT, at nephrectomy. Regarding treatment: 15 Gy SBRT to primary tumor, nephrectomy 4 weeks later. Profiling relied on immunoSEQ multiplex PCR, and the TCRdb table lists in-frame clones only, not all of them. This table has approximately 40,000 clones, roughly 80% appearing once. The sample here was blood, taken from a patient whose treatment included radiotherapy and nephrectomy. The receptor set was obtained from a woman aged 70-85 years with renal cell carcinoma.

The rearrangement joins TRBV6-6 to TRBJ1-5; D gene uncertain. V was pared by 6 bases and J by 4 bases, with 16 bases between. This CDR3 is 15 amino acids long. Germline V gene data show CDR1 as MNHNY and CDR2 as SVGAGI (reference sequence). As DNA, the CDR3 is TGTGCCAGCAGCAATGGGCCCCTTCGTAATCAGCCCCAGCATTTT. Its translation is CASSNGPLRNQPQHF.

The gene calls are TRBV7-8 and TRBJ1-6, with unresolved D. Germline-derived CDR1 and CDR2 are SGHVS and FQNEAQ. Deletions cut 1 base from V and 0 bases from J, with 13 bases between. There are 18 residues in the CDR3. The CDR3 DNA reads TGTGCCAGCAGCTTAGGAAGTACCTCTAGCTCCTATAATTCACCCCTCCACTTT. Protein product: CASSLGSTSSSYNSPLHF.

CDR3 nucleotide sequence: TGTGCCAGCAGCGGGAGTAATGAAAAACTGTTTTTT. Residues: CASSGSNEKLFF. This chain uses TRBV7-9 with TRBJ1-4; D call uncertain. Trimming removed 5 bases at V and 4 bases at J, with 5 bases between. This CDR3 has 12 amino acids. CDR1 is SEHNR and CDR2 is FQNEAQ in the germline V gene (reference sequence).

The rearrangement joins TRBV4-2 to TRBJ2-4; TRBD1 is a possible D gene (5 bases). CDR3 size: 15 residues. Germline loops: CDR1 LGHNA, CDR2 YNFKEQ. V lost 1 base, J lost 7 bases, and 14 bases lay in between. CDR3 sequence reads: CASSQGGPSGNIQYF. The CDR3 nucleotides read TGTGCCAGCAGCCAAGGGGGCCCCTCAGGGAACATTCAGTACTTC.

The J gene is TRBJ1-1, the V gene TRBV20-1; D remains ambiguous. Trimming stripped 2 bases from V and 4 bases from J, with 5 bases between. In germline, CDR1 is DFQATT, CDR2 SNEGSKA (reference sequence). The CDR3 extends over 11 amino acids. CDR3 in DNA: TGCAGTGCTAGATCGATCACTGAAGCTTTCTTT. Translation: CSARSITEAFF.

The CDR3 DNA reads TGTGCCATCAGACTAGACCCGAACACTGAAGCTTTCTTT. Its translation: CAIRLDPNTEAFF. The chain employs TRBV10-3 and TRBJ1-1; no definite D call. This CDR3 contains 13 residues. Looked up from germline, CDR1 is ENHRY and CDR2 is SYGVKD. V was pared by 6 bases and J by 1 base, with 9 bases between.

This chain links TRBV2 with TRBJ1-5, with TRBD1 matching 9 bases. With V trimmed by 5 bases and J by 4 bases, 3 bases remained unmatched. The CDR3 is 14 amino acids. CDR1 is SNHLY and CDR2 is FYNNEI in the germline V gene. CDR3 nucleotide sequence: TGTGCCAGCAGTTCCGGACAGGGGAATCAGCCCCAGCATTTT. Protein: CASSSGQGNQPQHF.

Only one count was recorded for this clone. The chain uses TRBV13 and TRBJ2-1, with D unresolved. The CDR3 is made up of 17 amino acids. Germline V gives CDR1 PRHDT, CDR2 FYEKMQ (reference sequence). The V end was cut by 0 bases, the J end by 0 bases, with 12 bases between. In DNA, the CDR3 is TGTGCCAGCAGCTTAGGATTGGGCCTATACTCCTACAATGAGCAGTTCTTC. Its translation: CASSLGLGLYSYNEQFF. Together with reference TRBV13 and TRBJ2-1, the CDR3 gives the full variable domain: AAGVIQSPRHLIKEKRETATLKCYPIPRHDTVYWYQQGPGQDPQFLISFYEKMQSDKGSIPDRFSAQQFSDYHSELNMSSLELGDSALYFCASSLGLGLYSYNEQFFGPGTRLTVL.

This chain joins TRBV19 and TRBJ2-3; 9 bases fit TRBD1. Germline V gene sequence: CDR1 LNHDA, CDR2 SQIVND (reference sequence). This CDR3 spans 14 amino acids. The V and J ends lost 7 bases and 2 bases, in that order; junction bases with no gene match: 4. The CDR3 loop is CASNPQGATDTQYF. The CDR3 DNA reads TGTGCCAGTAACCCACAGGGGGCCACAGATACGCAGTATTTT.

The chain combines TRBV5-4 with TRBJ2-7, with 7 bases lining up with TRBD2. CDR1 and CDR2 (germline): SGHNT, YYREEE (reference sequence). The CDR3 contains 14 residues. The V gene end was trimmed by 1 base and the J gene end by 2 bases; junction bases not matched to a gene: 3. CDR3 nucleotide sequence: TGTGCCAGCAGCTTGTCCGGACTAGCCTACGAGCAGTACTTC. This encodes CASSLSGLAYEQYF.

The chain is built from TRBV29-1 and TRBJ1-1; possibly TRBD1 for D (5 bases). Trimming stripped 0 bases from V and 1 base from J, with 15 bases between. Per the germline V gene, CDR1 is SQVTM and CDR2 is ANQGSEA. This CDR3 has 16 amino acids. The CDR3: CSVEEVGGVRNTEAFF. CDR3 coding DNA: TGCAGCGTTGAAGAGGTCGGGGGGGTCAGGAACACTGAAGCTTTCTTT.

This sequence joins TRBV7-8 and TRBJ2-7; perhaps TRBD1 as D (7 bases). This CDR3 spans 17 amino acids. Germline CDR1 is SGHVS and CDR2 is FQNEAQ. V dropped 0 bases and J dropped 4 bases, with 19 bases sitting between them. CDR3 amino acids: CASSLARSRAGGYEQYF. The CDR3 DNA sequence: TGTGCCAGCAGCTTAGCGAGATCAAGAGCAGGGGGGTACGAGCAGTACTTC.

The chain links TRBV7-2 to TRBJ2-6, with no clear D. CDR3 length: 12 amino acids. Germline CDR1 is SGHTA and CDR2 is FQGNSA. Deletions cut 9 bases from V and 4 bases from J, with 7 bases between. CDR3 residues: CASRVGANVLTF. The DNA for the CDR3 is TGTGCCAGTAGGGTCGGGGCCAACGTCCTGACTTTC.

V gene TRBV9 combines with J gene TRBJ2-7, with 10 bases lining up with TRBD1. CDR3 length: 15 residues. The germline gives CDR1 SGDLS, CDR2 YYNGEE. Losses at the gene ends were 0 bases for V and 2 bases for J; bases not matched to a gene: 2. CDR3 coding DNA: TGTGCCAGCAGCGTAGAAGACAGGGGGCCCTACGAGCAGTACTTC. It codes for CASSVEDRGPYEQYF. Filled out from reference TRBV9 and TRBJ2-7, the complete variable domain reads DSGVTQTPKHLITATGQRVTLRCSPRSGDLSVYWYQQSLDQGLQFLIQYYNGEERAKGNILERFSAQQFPDLHSELNLSSLELGDSALYFCASSVEDRGPYEQYFGPGTRLTVT.

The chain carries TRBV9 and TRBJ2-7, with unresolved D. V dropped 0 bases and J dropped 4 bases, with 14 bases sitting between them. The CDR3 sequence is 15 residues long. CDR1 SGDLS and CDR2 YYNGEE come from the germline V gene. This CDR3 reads CASSVGPGVLYEQYF. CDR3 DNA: TGTGCCAGCAGCGTAGGTCCAGGAGTGCTGTACGAGCAGTACTTC.

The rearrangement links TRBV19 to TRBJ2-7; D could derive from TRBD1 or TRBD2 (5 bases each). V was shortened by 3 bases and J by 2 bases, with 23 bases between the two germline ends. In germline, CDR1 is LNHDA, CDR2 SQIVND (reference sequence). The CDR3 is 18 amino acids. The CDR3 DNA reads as TGTGCCAGTAGTATTATTCATTCGGCGGGTAGGGGCGCCTACGAGCAGTACTTC. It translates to CASSIIHSAGRGAYEQYF.

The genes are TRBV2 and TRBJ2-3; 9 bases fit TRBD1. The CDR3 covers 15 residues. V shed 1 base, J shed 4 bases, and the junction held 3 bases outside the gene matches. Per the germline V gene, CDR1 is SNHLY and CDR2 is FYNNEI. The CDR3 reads CASSEEQGASDTQYF. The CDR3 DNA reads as TGTGCCAGCAGTGAAGAACAGGGGGCATCAGATACGCAGTATTTT.

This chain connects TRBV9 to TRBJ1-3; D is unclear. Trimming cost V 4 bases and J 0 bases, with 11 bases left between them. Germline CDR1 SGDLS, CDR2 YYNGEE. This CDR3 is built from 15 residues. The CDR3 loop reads CASSRGEASGNTIYF. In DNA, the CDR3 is TGTGCCAGCAGCCGGGGTGAGGCCTCTGGAAACACCATATATTTT.

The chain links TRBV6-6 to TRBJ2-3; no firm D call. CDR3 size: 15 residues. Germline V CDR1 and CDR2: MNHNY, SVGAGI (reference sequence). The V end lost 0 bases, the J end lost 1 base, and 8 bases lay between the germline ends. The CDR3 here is CASSYSSGGTDTQYF. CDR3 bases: TGTGCCAGCAGTTACTCGTCAGGAGGCACAGATACGCAGTATTTT.

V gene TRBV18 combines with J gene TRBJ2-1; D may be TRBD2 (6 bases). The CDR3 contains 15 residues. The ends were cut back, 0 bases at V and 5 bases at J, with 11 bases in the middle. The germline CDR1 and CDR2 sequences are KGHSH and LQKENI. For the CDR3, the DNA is TGTGCCAGCTCACCACCGTCGATAGCGGACAATGAGCAGTTCTTC. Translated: CASSPPSIADNEQFF.

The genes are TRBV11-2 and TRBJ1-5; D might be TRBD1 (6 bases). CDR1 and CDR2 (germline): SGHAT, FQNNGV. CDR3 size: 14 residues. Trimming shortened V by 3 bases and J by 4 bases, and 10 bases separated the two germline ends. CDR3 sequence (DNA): TGTGCCAGCAGCTTGGACAGAGGAAATCAGCCCCAGCATTTT. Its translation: CASSLDRGNQPQHF.

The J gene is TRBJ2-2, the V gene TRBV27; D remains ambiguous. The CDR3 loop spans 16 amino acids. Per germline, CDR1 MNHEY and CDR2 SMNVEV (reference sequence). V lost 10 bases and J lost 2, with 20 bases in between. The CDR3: CATRRSSEINTGELFF. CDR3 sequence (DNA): TGTGCCACCAGGCGCTCGAGCGAGATTAACACCGGGGAGCTGTTTTTT.

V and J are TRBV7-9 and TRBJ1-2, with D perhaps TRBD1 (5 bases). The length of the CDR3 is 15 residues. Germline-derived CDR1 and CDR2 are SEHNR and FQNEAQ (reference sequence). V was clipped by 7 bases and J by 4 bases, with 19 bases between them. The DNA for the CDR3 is TGTGCCAGCACCGAAGCAGGGAAACACTTCTATGGCTACACCTTC. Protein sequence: CASTEAGKHFYGYTF.

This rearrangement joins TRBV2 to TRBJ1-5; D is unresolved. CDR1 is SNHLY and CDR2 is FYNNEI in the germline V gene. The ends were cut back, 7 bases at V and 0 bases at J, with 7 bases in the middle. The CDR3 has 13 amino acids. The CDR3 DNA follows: TGTGCCAGCAACGGGGTTAGCAATCAGCCCCAGCATTTT. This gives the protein CASNGVSNQPQHF.